A few counts support the clone carrying this T cell receptor beta chain. TCRdb redid the calling of the 5' RACE reads with MiXCR, one entry per CDR3 protein. The sample shows around 400,000 distinct CDR3 sequences, 9.5% to 13% of them seen only once. The sample originates from a study of T cells after yellow fever vaccination. Looked up from germline, CDR1 is LGHNA and CDR2 is YSLEER. The ends were cut back, 0 bases at V and 5 bases at J, with 10 bases in the middle. This CDR3 has 14 amino acids. The genes are TRBV4-3 and TRBJ1-2; D call uncertain. The sample in question was PBMCs, obtained on the day of the first yellow fever vaccination. The sequence was collected from a man in his late teens or twenties who received the YFV17D yellow fever vaccine. The CDR3 protein is CASSQDLGGYGYTF. The CDR3 nucleotides read TGCGCCAGCAGCCAAGACCTGGGCGGTTATGGCTACACCTTC.